This TCR beta chain was observed in a study of CD8+CD57+ T cells in acquired aplastic anemia. Looking at the study overall: 3.2 ug was the average amount of DNA from sorted CD4+ and CD8+ cells. On average, healthy donors gave some 9.8 million reads for CD4+ cells.

Regarding this clonotype: Antigen specificity is unknown. Sequence at one end of the junction differs from germline and may be a read error.

Regarding the study as a whole: Patients and controls were not found to differ significantly in CD8+ Simpson's diversity. Researchers report that about 29 CD8+ CDR3 sequences appeared in both patients and controls.

Looked up from germline, CDR1 is LNHDA and CDR2 is SQIVND (reference sequence). This CDR3 contains 16 residues. Genomic DNA templated the TCR beta VDJ and CDR3 profiling. TCRdb itself ran the reads through MiXCR, one entry per CDR3 protein. The table has 400,000 to 500,000 distinct CDR3 sequences, about two thirds seen once. Sample: sorted CD4+, CD8+, or CD8+CD57+ T cells (not recorded which) from PBMCs. The V gene is TRBV19, the J gene TRBJ1-5; 7 positions match TRBD1. The receptor comes from a human donor in good health, serving as a control. This CDR3 is CASSQPGAGGTQPQHF. The CDR3 DNA sequence: TGCGCCAGCAGCCAGCCCGGGGCAGGGGGGACTCAGCCGCAGCATTTT.